These 10 T cell receptor beta chains were sequenced from one sample in a study of Graves' ophthalmopathy and Graves' hyperthyroidism. TCR beta CDR3 regions were amplified from RNA transcripts. First-round RT-PCR relied on HTBI primers, and a second-round multiplex PCR came next. TCRdb independently ran MiXCR on the multiplex PCR reads; one entry per CDR3 protein. The sample holds roughly 350,000 distinct CDR3 sequences; about 15% are singletons and the top ten take about 2.4%. Sequenced material: peripheral blood. All receptors derive from an adult woman with stable Graves' hyperthyroidism.

This clonotype was picked up a small number of times. This sequence may be a read error, since a much larger clone differs from it by one base. V and J are TRBV11-2 and TRBJ2-5; 10 nucleotides align to TRBD2. Germline CDR1 SGHAT, CDR2 FQNNGV. CDR3 length: 21 amino acids. Trimming at V came to 0 bases and at J to 3 bases, leaving 19 bases not matched to a gene. CDR3 bases: TGTGCCAGCAGCTTAGAAGTAGGGTTGGGACTAGCGAAAATGTTGGAAGAGACCCAGTACTTC. As protein: CASSLEVGLGLAKMLEETQYF.

This clonotype was seen at least ten times. The rearrangement links TRBV28 to TRBJ1-2, with D possibly matching TRBD1 (5 bases). Germline CDR1 MDHEN, CDR2 SYDVKM. V shed 4 bases and J shed 7 bases, with 22 bases lying between them. The CDR3 has 16 amino acids. The CDR3 nucleotides are TGTGCCAGCAGTTACAGGAGCTTGACCGCTCGGGGTGGCTACACCTTC. Its protein is CASSYRSLTARGGYTF.

This clonotype was observed at least ten times. This chain joins TRBV28 and TRBJ1-2; D call uncertain. Germline loops: CDR1 MDHEN, CDR2 SYDVKM. Trimming pared 5 bases from V and 4 bases from J, leaving 17 bases between. The CDR3 has 15 residues. The CDR3 is CASSTSLAELYGYTF. CDR3 nucleotides: TGTGCCAGCAGTACGTCCCTCGCAGAGCTCTATGGCTACACCTTC.

The chain employs TRBV6-1 and TRBJ1-1, with 9 bases that match TRBD1. The V gene end was trimmed by 6 bases and the J gene end by 6 bases; junction bases not matched to a gene: 5. Germline CDR1 reads MNHNS; CDR2 reads SASEGT. This CDR3 contains 13 residues. CDR3 in amino acids: CASSRQGDAEAFF. In DNA form, the CDR3 reads TGTGCCAGCAGCCGACAGGGGGACGCTGAAGCTTTCTTT.

This clonotype was counted ten times or more. The V and J genes are TRBV2 and TRBJ2-7; D unclear. Germline V gives CDR1 SNHLY, CDR2 FYNNEI. V was pared by 1 base and J by 2 bases, with 9 bases between. The CDR3 is made up of 14 amino acids. The CDR3 DNA reads TGTGCCAGCAGTGAAGTATCCCCAGCCTACGAGCAGTACTTC. Amino acid sequence: CASSEVSPAYEQYF.

This clonotype occurred many times. The V gene is TRBV6-1, the J gene TRBJ2-5; 15 nucleotides match TRBD2. Unmatched junction bases numbered 6, after V lost 6 bases and J lost 4 bases. This CDR3 contains 16 residues. Germline V CDR1 and CDR2: MNHNS, SASEGT. The CDR3 loop is CASRIGTSGRIETQYF. CDR3 in DNA: TGTGCCAGCAGAATAGGGACTAGCGGGAGGATAGAGACCCAGTACTTC.

At least ten counts were recorded for this clonotype. The chain uses TRBV7-2 and TRBJ2-4; maybe TRBD1 (6 bases). The CDR3 is 17 residues long. V was pared by 2 bases and J by 0 bases, with 14 bases between. Looked up from germline, CDR1 is SGHTA and CDR2 is FQGNSA. CDR3 DNA: TGTGCCAGCAGCTTATTGATAGACAGGCTAGCCAAAAACATTCAGTACTTC. It codes for CASSLLIDRLAKNIQYF.

This clonotype was counted many times. The V call is TRBV6-1, the J call TRBJ2-5; TRBD1 aligns across 9 bases. In germline, CDR1 is MNHNS, CDR2 SASEGT. Unmatched junction bases numbered 7, after V lost 7 bases and J lost 4 bases. CDR3 length equals 14 residues. CDR3 protein: CASTRRDRVETQYF. DNA for the CDR3: TGTGCCAGCACTAGAAGGGACAGGGTAGAGACCCAGTACTTC.

In this sample, this clonotype turned up many times. The chain's CDR3 is CSASGGAQETQYF. CDR3 nucleotide sequence: TGCAGTGCTAGCGGGGGTGCACAAGAGACCCAGTACTTC. V is TRBV20-1 and J is TRBJ2-5, with D possibly being TRBD2 (6 bases). Trimming left V 3 bases short and J 2 bases short, with 10 bases between. This CDR3 comprises 13 residues. Germline lookup yields CDR1 DFQATT and CDR2 SNEGSKA (reference sequence).

This clonotype was seen a handful of times. This rearrangement joins TRBV18 to TRBJ2-7, with D perhaps matching TRBD1 or TRBD2 (5 bases each). Germline CDR1 and CDR2: KGHSH and LQKENI. This CDR3 spans 18 amino acids. V lost 3 bases and J 3 bases, leaving 24 bases between the germline ends. CDR3 region: CASSPLPLGRRSVYEQYF. In nucleotides, the CDR3 is TGTGCCAGCTCACCGTTACCATTGGGACGAAGATCGGTCTACGAGCAGTACTTC.